A single TCR beta chain is shown here with its context. The data were taken from a study of cytotoxic CD8 clonotypes in ibrutinib-treated CLL. The data were produced by immunoSEQ multiplex PCR, yet TCRdb's version contains in-frame clones alone and is incomplete. The repertoire holds approximately 92,000 clones, 77% seen once, with around 23% in the top ten. The sample here was PBMCs, taken after 24 months of ibrutinib treatment. The receptor comes from a human donor with chronic lymphocytic leukemia.

CDR3 amino acids: CASSGNPGQGATYEQYF. The DNA for the CDR3 is TGCGCCAGCAGTGGAAACCCGGGACAGGGGGCCACCTACGAGCAGTACTTC. The chain couples TRBV10-1 to TRBJ2-7; 12 bases line up with TRBD1. Germline V gives CDR1 WNHNN, CDR2 SYGVQD (reference sequence). After removal of 4 bases from V and 2 bases from J, the junction contained 9 bases not matched to a gene. This CDR3 comprises 17 residues.